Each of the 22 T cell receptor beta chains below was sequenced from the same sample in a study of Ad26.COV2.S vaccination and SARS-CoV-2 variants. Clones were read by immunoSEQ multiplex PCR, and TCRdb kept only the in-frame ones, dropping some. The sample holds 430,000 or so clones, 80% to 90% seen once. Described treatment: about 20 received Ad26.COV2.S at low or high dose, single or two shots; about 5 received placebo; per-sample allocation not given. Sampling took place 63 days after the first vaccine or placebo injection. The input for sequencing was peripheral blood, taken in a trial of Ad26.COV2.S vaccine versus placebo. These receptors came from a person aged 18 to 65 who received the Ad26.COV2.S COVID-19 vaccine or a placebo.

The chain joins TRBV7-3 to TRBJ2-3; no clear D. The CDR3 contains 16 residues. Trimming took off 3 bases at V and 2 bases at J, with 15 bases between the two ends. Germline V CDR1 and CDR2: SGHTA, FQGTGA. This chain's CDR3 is CASSFYGARYTDTQYF. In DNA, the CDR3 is TGTGCCAGCAGCTTTTACGGTGCCAGGTACACAGATACGCAGTATTTT.

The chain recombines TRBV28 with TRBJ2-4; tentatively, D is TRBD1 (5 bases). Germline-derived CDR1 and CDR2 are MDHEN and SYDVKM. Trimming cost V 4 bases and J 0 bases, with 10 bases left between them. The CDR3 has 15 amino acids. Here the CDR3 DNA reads TGTGCCAGCAGTTCCAAGGGGATAGCCAAAAACATTCAGTACTTC. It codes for CASSSKGIAKNIQYF.

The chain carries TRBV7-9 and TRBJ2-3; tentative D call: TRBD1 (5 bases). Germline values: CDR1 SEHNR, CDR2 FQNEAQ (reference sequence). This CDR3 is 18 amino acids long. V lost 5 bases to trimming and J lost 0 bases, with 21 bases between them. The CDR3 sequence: CASSHQLRTLASTDTQYF. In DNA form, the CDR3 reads TGTGCCAGCAGCCACCAATTACGGACACTTGCTAGCACAGATACGCAGTATTTT. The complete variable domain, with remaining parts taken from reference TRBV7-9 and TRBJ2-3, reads DTGVSQNPRHKITKRGQNVTFRCDPISEHNRLYWYRQTLGQGPEFLTYFQNEAQLEKSRLLSDRFSAERPKGSFSTLEIQRTEQGDSAMYLCASSHQLRTLASTDTQYFGPGTRLTVL.

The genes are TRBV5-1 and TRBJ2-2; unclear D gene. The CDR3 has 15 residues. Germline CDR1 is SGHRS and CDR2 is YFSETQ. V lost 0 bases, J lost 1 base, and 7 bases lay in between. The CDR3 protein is CASSLDSRNTGELFF. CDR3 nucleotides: TGCGCCAGCAGCTTGGACAGCCGGAACACCGGGGAGCTGTTTTTT.

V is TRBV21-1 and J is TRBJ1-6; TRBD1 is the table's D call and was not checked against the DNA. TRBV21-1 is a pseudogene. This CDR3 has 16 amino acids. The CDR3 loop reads CASSTALGQDNSPLHF. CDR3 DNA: TGTGCCAGCAGCACCGCCCTTGGACAGGACAATTCACCCCTCCACTTT.

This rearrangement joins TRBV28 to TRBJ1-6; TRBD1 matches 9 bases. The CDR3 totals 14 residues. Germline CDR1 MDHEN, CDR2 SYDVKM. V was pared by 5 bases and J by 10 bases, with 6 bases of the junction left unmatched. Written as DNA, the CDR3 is TGTGCCAGCAGTCGGGGACAGGGCGGGTCACCCCTCCACTTT. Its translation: CASSRGQGGSPLHF. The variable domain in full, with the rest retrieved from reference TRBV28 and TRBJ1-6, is DVKVTQSSRYLVKRTGEKVFLECVQDMDHENMFWYRQDPGLGLRLIYFSYDVKMKEKGDIPEGYSVSREKKERFSLILESASTNQTSMYLCASSRGQGGSPLHFGNGTRLTVT.

The CDR3: CASSLASVGGYSGENTEAFF. For the CDR3, the DNA is TGTGCCAGCAGCTTAGCGTCGGTAGGGGGCTATAGTGGTGAGAACACTGAAGCTTTCTTT. This chain uses TRBV7-2 with TRBJ1-1; 7 nucleotides line up with TRBD1. The germline V gene encodes CDR1 SGHTA and CDR2 FQGNSA. With 0 bases clipped from V and 1 base from J, the junction kept 17 bases outside the gene matches. The CDR3 has 20 amino acids. Together with reference TRBV7-2 and TRBJ1-1, the CDR3 gives the full variable domain: GAGVSQSPSNKVTEKGKDVELRCDPISGHTALYWYRQSLGQGLEFLIYFQGNSAPDKSGLPSDRFSAERTGGSVSTLTIQRTQQEDSAVYLCASSLASVGGYSGENTEAFFGQGTRLTVV.

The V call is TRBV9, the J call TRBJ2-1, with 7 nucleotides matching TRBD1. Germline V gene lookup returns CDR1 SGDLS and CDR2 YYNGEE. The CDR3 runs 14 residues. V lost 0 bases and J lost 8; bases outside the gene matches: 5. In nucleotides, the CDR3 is TGTGCCAGCAGCGTAGTCGAGGGGGCCTATGAGCAGTTCTTC. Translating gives CASSVVEGAYEQFF.

The CDR3 sequence: CASSFDRRLAGRGYTF. The CDR3 bases are TGTGCCAGCAGCTTCGATCGCCGGTTGGCGGGTCGTGGCTACACCTTC. The chain is built from TRBV5-6 and TRBJ1-2; D uncertain. CDR3 length: 16 amino acids. CDR1 and CDR2 from the germline V gene are SGHDT and YYEEEE. The ends were cut back, 2 bases at V and 7 bases at J, with 21 bases in the middle.

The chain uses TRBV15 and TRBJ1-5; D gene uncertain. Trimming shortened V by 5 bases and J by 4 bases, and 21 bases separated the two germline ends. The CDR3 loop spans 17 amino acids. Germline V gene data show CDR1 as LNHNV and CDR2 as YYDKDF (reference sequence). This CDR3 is CATSGLLTLPFNQPQHF. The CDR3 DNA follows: TGTGCCACCAGCGGATTGTTGACGTTACCCTTTAATCAGCCCCAGCATTTT.

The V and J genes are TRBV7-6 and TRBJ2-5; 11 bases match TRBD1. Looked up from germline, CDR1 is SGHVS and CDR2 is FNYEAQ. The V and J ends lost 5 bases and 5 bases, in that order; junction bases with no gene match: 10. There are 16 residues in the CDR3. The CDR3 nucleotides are TGTGCCAGCAGCCTAACTTGGACAGGGGGCTTGGAGACCCAGTACTTC. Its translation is CASSLTWTGGLETQYF.

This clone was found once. Here the CDR3 DNA reads TGTGCCAGCAGGGAACGGCGGCAGGGCTCCTACGAGCAGTACGTC. This encodes CASRERRQGSYEQYV. The chain has TRBV5-5 and TRBJ2-7; D might be TRBD1 (5 bases). The CDR3 is 15 residues long. The germline gives CDR1 SGHKS, CDR2 YYEKEE (reference sequence). The V end was cut by 5 bases, the J end by 0 bases, with 15 bases between.

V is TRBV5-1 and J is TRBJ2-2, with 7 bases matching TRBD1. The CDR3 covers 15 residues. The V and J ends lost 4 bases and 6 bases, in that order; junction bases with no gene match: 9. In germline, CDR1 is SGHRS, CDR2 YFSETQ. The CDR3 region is CASSMTGMNAGELFF. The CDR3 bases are TGCGCCAGCAGCATGACAGGGATGAATGCCGGGGAGCTGTTTTTT.

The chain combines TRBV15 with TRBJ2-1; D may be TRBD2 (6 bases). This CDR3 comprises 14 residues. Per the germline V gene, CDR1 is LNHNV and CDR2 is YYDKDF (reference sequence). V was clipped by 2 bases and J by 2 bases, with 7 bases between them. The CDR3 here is CATSRRGAYNEQFF. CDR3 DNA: TGTGCCACCAGCAGACGCGGGGCCTACAATGAGCAGTTCTTC.

CDR3 in DNA: TGTGCCAGCAGCTTAGATCCCTTCGGGACCCAGTACTTC. Translated, it gives CASSLDPFGTQYF. The chain combines TRBV7-8 with TRBJ2-5; D uncertain. This CDR3 comprises 13 residues. Trimming stripped 1 base from V and 7 bases from J, with 10 bases between. Germline V gene data show CDR1 as SGHVS and CDR2 as FQNEAQ.

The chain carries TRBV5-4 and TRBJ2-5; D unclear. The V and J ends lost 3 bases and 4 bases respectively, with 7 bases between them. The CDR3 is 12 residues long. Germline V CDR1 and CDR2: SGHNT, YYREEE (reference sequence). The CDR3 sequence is CASSWPGETQYF. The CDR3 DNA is TGTGCCAGCAGCTGGCCGGGAGAGACCCAGTACTTC.

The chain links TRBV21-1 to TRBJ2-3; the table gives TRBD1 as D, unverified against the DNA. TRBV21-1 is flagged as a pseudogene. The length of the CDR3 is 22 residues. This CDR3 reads CASSKSGDPPKSDRGRTDTQYF. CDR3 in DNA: TGTGCCAGCAGCAAATCGGGGGACCCGCCTAAATCAGACAGGGGGCGTACAGATACGCAGTATTTT.

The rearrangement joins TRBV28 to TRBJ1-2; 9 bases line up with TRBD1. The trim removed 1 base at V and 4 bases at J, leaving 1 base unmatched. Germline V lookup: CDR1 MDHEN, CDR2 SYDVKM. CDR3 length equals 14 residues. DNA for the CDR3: TGTGCCAGCAGTTTATTGACAGGGGGCTATGGCTACACCTTC. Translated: CASSLLTGGYGYTF.

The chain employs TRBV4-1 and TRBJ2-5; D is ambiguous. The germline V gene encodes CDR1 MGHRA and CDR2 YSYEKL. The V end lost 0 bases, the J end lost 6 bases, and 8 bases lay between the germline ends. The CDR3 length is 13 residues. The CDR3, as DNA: TGCGCCAGCAGCCAAGACGCTCTAAAGACCCAGTACTTC. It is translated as CASSQDALKTQYF.

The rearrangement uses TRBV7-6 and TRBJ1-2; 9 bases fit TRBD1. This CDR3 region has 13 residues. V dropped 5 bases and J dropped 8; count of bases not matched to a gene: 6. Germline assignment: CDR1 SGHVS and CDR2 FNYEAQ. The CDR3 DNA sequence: TGTGCCAGCAGCACTGGGACAGGGTGGGGCTACACCTTC. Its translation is CASSTGTGWGYTF.

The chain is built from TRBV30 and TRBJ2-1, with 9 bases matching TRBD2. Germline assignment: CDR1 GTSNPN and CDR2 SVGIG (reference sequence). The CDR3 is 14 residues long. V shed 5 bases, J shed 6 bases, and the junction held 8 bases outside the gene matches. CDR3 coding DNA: TGTGCCTGGGACCGCGGGGGGGCCACCAATGAGCAGTTCTTC. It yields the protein CAWDRGGATNEQFF.

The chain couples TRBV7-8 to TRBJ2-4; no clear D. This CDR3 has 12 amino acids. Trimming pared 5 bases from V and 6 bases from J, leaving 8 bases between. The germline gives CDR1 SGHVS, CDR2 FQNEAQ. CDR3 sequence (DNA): TGTGCCAGCAGCACCCCGGGAAACATTCAGTACTTC. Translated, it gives CASSTPGNIQYF.